A single sample gave rise to the 31 T cell receptor beta chains below, sequenced in a study of OX40 agonist ivuxolimab in advanced cancers. Library method: the immunoSEQ multiplex PCR assay. The table was pulled from immuneACCESS by TCRdb, which kept in-frame rearrangements only. Such tables lose some clones; where checked, under half of the loss comes from unresolved V genes, and the rest has no known cause. Recorded for this sample are tens of thousands of clones; more than 85% of them occurred a single time. Over 2% of the sample belongs to the ten largest clones. Sample: CD4+ or CD8+ T cells sorted from blood, taken in a trial of the OX40 agonist ivuxolimab. The receptor set was obtained from an adult with an advanced solid tumor such as melanoma, head and neck, liver or kidney cancer.

The rearrangement uses TRBV9 and TRBJ2-5, with TRBD2 matching over 10 bases. The CDR3 totals 19 residues. Germline V gene sequence: CDR1 SGDLS, CDR2 YYNGEE. V was clipped by 0 bases and J by 0 bases; unmatched bases: 11. The CDR3 DNA sequence: TGTGCCAGCAGCGTAGCTACTGGGGCTAGCGGGGGCAACCAAGAGACCCAGTACTTC. It specifies CASSVATGASGGNQETQYF. Variable domain in full (rest from reference TRBV9 and TRBJ2-5): DSGVTQTPKHLITATGQRVTLRCSPRSGDLSVYWYQQSLDQGLQFLIQYYNGEERAKGNILERFSAQQFPDLHSELNLSSLELGDSALYFCASSVATGASGGNQETQYFGPGTRLLVL.

This clone occurred a few times. The rearrangement links TRBV29-1 to TRBJ1-1; no clear D gene. This CDR3 is 14 amino acids long. Germline V gene data show CDR1 as SQVTM and CDR2 as ANQGSEA. Deletions cut 4 bases from V and 0 bases from J, with 12 bases between. The CDR3 bases are TGCAGCGTTGCTTTCGGCATCATGAACACTGAAGCTTTCTTT. Its protein product is CSVAFGIMNTEAFF.

The chain joins TRBV7-2 to TRBJ1-1; TRBD1 is a possible D gene (5 bases). V lost 1 base, J lost 6 bases, and 9 bases lay in between. The germline gives CDR1 SGHTA, CDR2 FQGNSA. The CDR3 runs 13 residues. The CDR3 is CASSLGGDAEAFF. The CDR3 DNA sequence: TGTGCCAGCAGCTTAGGGGGCGACGCTGAAGCTTTCTTT. Variable domain in full (rest from reference TRBV7-2 and TRBJ1-1): GAGVSQSPSNKVTEKGKDVELRCDPISGHTALYWYRQSLGQGLEFLIYFQGNSAPDKSGLPSDRFSAERTGGSVSTLTIQRTQQEDSAVYLCASSLGGDAEAFFGQGTRLTVV.

The CDR3, as DNA: TGTGCCAGTAGAGCCGGGATATCGAATGAAAAACTGTTTTTT. This sequence encodes CASRAGISNEKLFF. The chain recombines TRBV19 with TRBJ1-4; D gene ambiguous. CDR1 and CDR2 from the germline V gene are LNHDA and SQIVND (reference sequence). Trimming pared 6 bases from V and 5 bases from J, leaving 13 bases between. There are 14 residues in the CDR3.

Here the CDR3 reads CASSREFLEKLFF. The CDR3 coding sequence is TGTGCCAGCAGTCGGGAGTTCCTTGAAAAACTGTTTTTT. The chain employs TRBV7-6 and TRBJ1-4; D unclear. The CDR3 consists of 13 residues. Per the germline V gene, CDR1 is SGHVS and CDR2 is FNYEAQ. The ends were cut back, 6 bases at V and 7 bases at J, with 12 bases in the middle.

This clone is a singleton in its sample. Other DNA variants within this sample encode the same CDR3. This chain uses TRBV28 with TRBJ2-5; D not certain. There are 10 residues in the CDR3. Germline V CDR1 and CDR2: MDHEN, SYDVKM. With 6 bases removed from V and 1 base from J, the gap between germline ends came to 0 bases. CDR3 sequence reads: CASSQETQYF. CDR3 bases: TGTGCCAGCAGCCAAGAGACCCAGTACTTC.

The chain couples TRBV18 to TRBJ2-1; 10 nucleotides align to TRBD2. CDR1 is KGHSH and CDR2 is LQKENI in the germline V gene. The CDR3 is made up of 17 amino acids. Unmatched junction bases numbered 13, after V lost 3 bases and J lost 8 bases. This CDR3 is CASSPDVAGGLFHEQFF. In DNA form, the CDR3 reads TGTGCCAGCTCACCTGATGTAGCGGGGGGCCTATTCCATGAGCAGTTCTTC.

The sample holds one count of this clone. The chain is built from TRBV7-2 and TRBJ2-5, with D possibly being TRBD2 (5 bases). The V and J ends lost 3 bases and 5 bases respectively, with 10 bases between them. Germline V CDR1 and CDR2: SGHTA, FQGNSA. CDR3 length: 13 residues. The CDR3 nucleotides are TGTGCCAGCAGCTTCGGACTGGGGGAGACCCAGTACTTC. It specifies CASSFGLGETQYF.

This chain uses TRBV7-2 with TRBJ2-1, with a weak D call TRBD1 (5 bases). V lost 4 bases to trimming and J lost 0 bases, with 10 bases between them. Germline V gives CDR1 SGHTA, CDR2 FQGNSA. The CDR3 consists of 15 residues. The CDR3 coding sequence is TGTGCCAGCAGCTCACAGGCTAGCTCCTACAATGAGCAGTTCTTC. Amino acids: CASSSQASSYNEQFF.

This chain uses TRBV6-5 with TRBJ1-6; tentative D call: TRBD1 (5 bases). V shed 0 bases and J shed 8 bases, with 8 bases lying between them. Germline CDR1 is MNHEY and CDR2 is SVGAGI. The CDR3 extends over 14 amino acids. The CDR3 reads CASSYSTGDSPLHF. CDR3 bases: TGTGCCAGCAGTTACTCTACAGGAGATTCACCCCTCCACTTT.

The gene calls are TRBV9 and TRBJ1-4; a possible D gene is TRBD1 (5 bases). Germline values: CDR1 SGDLS, CDR2 YYNGEE. V lost 2 bases, J lost 4 bases, and 15 bases lay in between. This CDR3 region has 16 residues. CDR3 sequence: CASSVAPGTLNEKLFF. The CDR3 nucleotides read TGTGCCAGCAGCGTTGCCCCAGGGACCCTTAATGAAAAACTGTTTTTT. The full variable domain, its missing parts supplied by reference TRBV9 and TRBJ1-4, is DSGVTQTPKHLITATGQRVTLRCSPRSGDLSVYWYQQSLDQGLQFLIQYYNGEERAKGNILERFSAQQFPDLHSELNLSSLELGDSALYFCASSVAPGTLNEKLFFGSGTQLSVL.

The chain carries TRBV5-8 and TRBJ2-5; no clear D gene. The V and J ends lost 1 base and 5 bases respectively, with 3 bases between them. CDR1 SGHTS and CDR2 YDEGEE come from the germline V gene. This CDR3 contains 11 residues. The CDR3 DNA reads as TGTGCCAGCAGCTTGCGGGAGACCCAGTACTTC. As protein: CASSLRETQYF.

The rearrangement joins TRBV30 to TRBJ2-5, with D possibly being TRBD2 (5 bases). Germline V gives CDR1 GTSNPN, CDR2 SVGIG (reference sequence). Trimming removed 7 bases from V and 2 bases from J, with 14 bases in between. The CDR3 is 13 residues long. The CDR3, as DNA: TGTGCCTCGGTCCATCCGGGACAAGAGACCCAGTACTTC. Translation gives CASVHPGQETQYF.

The CDR3 region is CASSFSGTSGDTQYF. CDR3 sequence (DNA): TGCGCCAGCAGCTTCTCCGGGACTAGCGGAGATACGCAGTATTTT. The J gene is TRBJ2-3, the V gene TRBV5-1; TRBD2 agrees at 11 bases. With 2 bases clipped from V and 5 bases from J, the junction kept 4 bases outside the gene matches. CDR1 and CDR2 from the germline V gene are SGHRS and YFSETQ. This CDR3 contains 15 residues.

This chain joins TRBV5-4 and TRBJ2-7; 9 nucleotides line up with TRBD1. This CDR3 is 16 amino acids long. V shed 2 bases and J 6 bases; nucleotides not matched to a gene: 12. Per germline, CDR1 SGHNT and CDR2 YYREEE (reference sequence). The CDR3 loop is CASSLGTGRGMGEQYV. The CDR3 DNA follows: TGTGCCAGCAGCTTAGGGACAGGGCGGGGTATGGGCGAGCAGTACGTC.

This clone has a single count. The chain recombines TRBV14 with TRBJ2-1, with TRBD2 as a possible D gene (7 bases). This CDR3 has 17 residues. Deletions cut 4 bases from V and 5 bases from J, with 21 bases between. CDR1 is SGHDN and CDR2 is FVKESK in the germline V gene. This chain's CDR3 is CASSPHQGGGANNEQFF. DNA of the CDR3: TGTGCCAGCAGCCCCCACCAAGGAGGGGGGGCCAACAATGAGCAGTTCTTC.

This clone was picked up a small number of times. The chain recombines TRBV9 with TRBJ1-1, with D unresolved. Germline V gene sequence: CDR1 SGDLS, CDR2 YYNGEE. This CDR3 region has 12 residues. Trimming removed 4 bases from V and 1 base from J, with 5 bases in between. CDR3: CASSSGNTEAFF. The CDR3, as DNA: TGTGCCAGCAGCTCAGGGAACACTGAAGCTTTCTTT.

On this clone: At the DNA level, this CDR3 is encoded by other sequences in the same sample as well. V is TRBV20-1 and J is TRBJ2-7, with D possibly being TRBD1 (5 bases). CDR1 DFQATT and CDR2 SNEGSKA come from the germline V gene (reference sequence). V was clipped by 2 bases and J by 6 bases, with 8 bases between them. The CDR3 is 11 residues long. The CDR3 reads CSARQGSEQYF. As DNA, the CDR3 is TGCAGTGCTAGACAGGGAAGCGAGCAGTACTTC.

V gene TRBV27 combines with J gene TRBJ1-2, with D possibly being TRBD1 (6 bases). Between the trimmed V and J ends, which lost 2 bases and 4 bases, there was a span of 14 bases. Germline CDR1 and CDR2: MNHEY and SMNVEV (reference sequence). The CDR3 has 15 amino acids. This chain's CDR3 is CASSLRTGPSYGYTF. The DNA of the CDR3 is TGTGCCAGCAGTTTAAGAACAGGGCCGAGCTATGGCTACACCTTC.

CDR3 in amino acids: CASSMQLRAEQYF. In nucleotides, the CDR3 is TGTGCCAGTAGTATGCAGTTAAGGGCCGAGCAGTACTTC. This chain links TRBV19 with TRBJ2-7; unclear D gene. Germline V CDR1 and CDR2: LNHDA, SQIVND (reference sequence). Trimming took 3 bases from V and 6 from J, leaving 12 bases between them. This CDR3 is 13 amino acids long.

The CDR3 is CASSRDRSETQYF. In nucleotides, the CDR3 is TGTGCCAGCAGCAGAGACAGGTCGGAGACCCAGTACTTC. The chain uses TRBV7-7 and TRBJ2-5; the D gene is possibly TRBD1 (6 bases). CDR1 and CDR2 (germline): SSHAT, FNYEAQ (reference sequence). V lost 5 bases to trimming and J lost 5 bases, with 12 bases between them. CDR3 length: 13 amino acids.

This chain connects TRBV27 to TRBJ2-5, with D possibly being TRBD2 (7 bases). V lost 6 bases and J lost 5, with 13 bases in between. CDR1 is MNHEY and CDR2 is SMNVEV in the germline V gene (reference sequence). This CDR3 has 13 residues. In nucleotides, the CDR3 is TGTGCCAGCAGAAGGGGGACTACGGAGACCCAGTACTTC. Its protein is CASRRGTTETQYF.

V gene TRBV7-2 combines with J gene TRBJ2-3, with D perhaps matching TRBD1 (5 bases). Per germline, CDR1 SGHTA and CDR2 FQGNSA. V was pared by 5 bases and J by 2 bases, with 14 bases between. The CDR3 has 15 amino acids. The CDR3 sequence is CASSTARAHTDTQYF. The CDR3, as DNA: TGTGCCAGCAGCACGGCCAGGGCACACACAGATACGCAGTATTTT.

CDR3 amino acids: CASRQDSNQPQHF. The CDR3 DNA follows: TGCGCCAGCAGACAGGATAGCAATCAGCCCCAGCATTTT. This chain links TRBV10-2 with TRBJ1-5; tentatively, D is TRBD1 (5 bases). In germline, CDR1 is WSHSY, CDR2 SAAADI. V shed 6 bases and J shed 0 bases, with 6 bases lying between them. The CDR3 runs to 13 residues.

This rearrangement joins TRBV27 to TRBJ2-2; TRBD1 matches 10 bases. The CDR3 is 21 amino acids. The V segment lost 2 bases and the J segment 6 bases; nucleotides outside the gene matches: 21. In germline, CDR1 is MNHEY, CDR2 SMNVEV (reference sequence). The CDR3 bases are TGTGCCAGCAGTTTAAAGGATTACACTTTAACCGGGACAGGGGCCCCCGGGGAGCTGTTTTTT. Translation: CASSLKDYTLTGTGAPGELFF.

The chain carries TRBV27 and TRBJ1-1; 7 positions match TRBD1. V gave up 2 bases and J gave up 5 bases; unmatched junction bases: 5. Germline V CDR1 and CDR2: MNHEY, SMNVEV (reference sequence). CDR3 length: 14 amino acids. CDR3 amino acids: CASSLRTGSTEAFF. CDR3 bases: TGTGCCAGCAGTTTACGGACAGGTTCGACTGAAGCTTTCTTT.

This chain joins TRBV2 and TRBJ1-5, with a possible D match to TRBD1 (6 bases). Germline assignment: CDR1 SNHLY and CDR2 FYNNEI. V was shortened by 2 bases and J by 5 bases, with 16 bases between the two germline ends. There are 16 residues in the CDR3. This CDR3 reads CASSEIRGAGDQPQHF. The CDR3 nucleotides are TGTGCCAGCAGTGAAATCCGGGGGGCCGGGGATCAGCCCCAGCATTTT.

The chain has TRBV2 and TRBJ2-1, with TRBD1 identical over 11 bases. J lost 8 bases, V lost 10 bases, and 19 bases had no gene match. Germline CDR1 and CDR2: SNHLY and FYNNEI. The CDR3 has 17 residues. The CDR3 region has the DNA TGTGCCATCCCTAGTGGGCGAAAAGGGACAGGGGGGGATGAGCAGTTCTTC. Amino acids: CAIPSGRKGTGGDEQFF.

The chain uses TRBV7-9 and TRBJ1-2, with 7 bases fitting TRBD1. Germline CDR1 SEHNR, CDR2 FQNEAQ (reference sequence). Unmatched junction bases numbered 8, after V lost 6 bases and J lost 1 base. CDR3 length equals 15 residues. CDR3 protein: CASRSDRAVNYGYTF. In DNA, the CDR3 is TGTGCCAGCAGATCTGACAGGGCGGTTAACTATGGCTACACCTTC.

The chain couples TRBV7-6 to TRBJ2-3; D tentatively fits TRBD1 or TRBD2 (5 bases each). The CDR3 totals 12 residues. V dropped 5 bases and J dropped 5 bases, with 8 bases sitting between them. Per the germline V gene, CDR1 is SGHVS and CDR2 is FNYEAQ. The CDR3 bases are TGTGCCAGCAGCCCAGGGAGAGATACGCAGTATTTT. It yields the protein CASSPGRDTQYF. Full variable domain (outside the CDR3, taken from reference TRBV7-6 and TRBJ2-3): GAGVSQSPRYKVTKRGQDVALRCDPISGHVSLYWYRQALGQGPEFLTYFNYEAQQDKSGLPNDRFSAERPEGSISTLTIQRTEQRDSAMYRCASSPGRDTQYFGPGTRLTVL.

The rearrangement joins TRBV6-5 to TRBJ2-7; possibly TRBD2 for D (5 bases). Trimming took off 7 bases at V and 5 bases at J, with 18 bases between the two ends. CDR1 and CDR2 (germline): MNHEY, SVGAGI. The CDR3 length is 14 residues. In DNA form, the CDR3 reads TGTGCCAGCACGCGGGCCATGGGTTTTAACGAGCAGTACTTC. Its translation: CASTRAMGFNEQYF.